Following are 27 T cell receptor beta chains from one sample sequenced in a study of CD8 T cells in ankylosing spondylitis. In TCRdb, the 5' RACE reads were re-called with MiXCR into one record per CDR3 protein. The sample lists nearly 250,000 distinct CDR3 sequences, roughly a third occurring once. Input material: blood, either unsorted or a sorted T cell fraction (not recorded which). The receptors here all came from a male donor with ankylosing spondylitis or in good health (not recorded which).

This clonotype appeared once. The chain carries TRBV12-3 or TRBV12-4 and TRBJ2-7, with D perhaps matching TRBD1 (6 bases). Trimming stripped 6 bases from V and 0 bases from J, with 9 bases between. The CDR3 length is 13 residues. For the CDR3, the DNA is TGTGCCAGCAGAAGGGGGAGCTCCTACGAGCAGTACTTC. This codes for CASRRGSSYEQYF.

This clonotype was found a few times. The J gene is TRBJ2-5, the V gene TRBV10-3, with 12 bases fitting TRBD2. The ends lost 0 bases at V and 4 bases at J; junction bases unmatched: 6. The CDR3 has 17 amino acids. Germline lookup yields CDR1 ENHRY and CDR2 SYGVKD. The chain's CDR3 is CAISESRTSGAGETQYF. The CDR3 region has the DNA TGTGCCATCAGTGAGTCCCGGACTAGCGGGGCCGGAGAGACCCAGTACTTC.

This clonotype was counted between two and nine times. This rearrangement joins TRBV10-3 to TRBJ2-7; D may be TRBD2 (6 bases). The V end lost 7 bases, the J end lost 0 bases, and 13 bases lay between the germline ends. This CDR3 is 14 amino acids long. From germline, CDR1 is ENHRY and CDR2 SYGVKD. In DNA, the CDR3 is TGTGCCATCAAAACCGGGACTTTCTCCTACGAGCAGTACTTC. This translates into CAIKTGTFSYEQYF.

This chain links TRBV7-2 with TRBJ1-3; a possible D gene is TRBD1 (5 bases). The V gene's germline CDR1 is SGHTA and CDR2 FQGNSA. Trimming cost V 3 bases and J 3 bases, with 12 bases left between them. This CDR3 comprises 15 residues. CDR3 loop: CASSFDRMSGNTIYF. CDR3 bases: TGTGCCAGCAGCTTCGACAGAATGAGTGGAAACACCATATATTTT.

This chain joins TRBV10-3 and TRBJ2-5; 9 bases align to TRBD2. Germline CDR1 ENHRY, CDR2 SYGVKD. The V segment lost 4 bases and the J segment 3 bases; nucleotides outside the gene matches: 6. The CDR3 totals 15 residues. The CDR3 nucleotides read TGTGCCATCAGTGGGGTAGCGGGGGAGGAAGAGACCCAGTACTTC. Translation: CAISGVAGEEETQYF.

This clonotype was detected only a few times. The CDR3 region is CASCSPTTDHQETQYF. In DNA, the CDR3 is TGTGCCAGCTGCTCACCTACGACAGACCACCAAGAGACCCAGTACTTC. The chain uses TRBV7-9 and TRBJ2-5; a weak D match, TRBD1 (5 bases). The length of the CDR3 is 16 residues. Looked up from germline, CDR1 is SEHNR and CDR2 is FQNEAQ (reference sequence). Deletions cut 8 bases from V and 0 bases from J, with 19 bases between.

This clonotype was observed once. The gene calls are TRBV28 and TRBJ1-4; perhaps TRBD1 as D (5 bases). The CDR3 runs 15 residues. Germline V gene data show CDR1 as MDHEN and CDR2 as SYDVKM. V shed 5 bases and J shed 8 bases, with 18 bases lying between them. CDR3 bases: TGTGCCAGCAGTCCCCCGGGACCATTTGGGGAAAAACTGTTTTTT. This translates into CASSPPGPFGEKLFF.

CDR3 loop: CASSLRTGVNDEQYF. The CDR3, as DNA: TGTGCCAGCAGCTTAAGGACAGGGGTGAATGACGAGCAGTACTTC. The chain couples TRBV7-9 to TRBJ2-7; 9 nucleotides align to TRBD1. After removal of 2 bases from V and 5 bases from J, the junction contained 7 bases not matched to a gene. Germline CDR1 is SEHNR and CDR2 is FQNEAQ (reference sequence). This CDR3 contains 15 residues.

This clonotype appeared many times. The chain joins TRBV20-1 to TRBJ1-2, with TRBD1 as a possible D gene (6 bases). Trimming cost V 3 bases and J 4 bases, with 12 bases left between them. Germline V gene sequence: CDR1 DFQATT, CDR2 SNEGSKA (reference sequence). The CDR3 runs 13 residues. The CDR3 nucleotides are TGCAGTGCTAGGTACAGGGCTAGCTATGGCTACACCTTC. Protein: CSARYRASYGYTF.

The rearrangement uses TRBV5-6 and TRBJ1-3; no clear D gene. The CDR3 spans 13 residues. V shed 4 bases and J shed 4 bases, with 9 bases lying between them. CDR1 SGHDT and CDR2 YYEEEE come from the germline V gene. CDR3 sequence (DNA): TGTGCCAGCAGCCCGACGGGAGGAAACACCATATATTTT. Protein product: CASSPTGGNTIYF.

This clonotype was found a few times. As DNA, the CDR3 is TGTGCCAGCAGCTTGGAACAGGGGGCCCTCTGGGAGCAGTACTTC. It specifies CASSLEQGALWEQYF. The V call is TRBV5-5, the J call TRBJ2-7; 9 bases match TRBD1. This CDR3 is 15 amino acids long. Losses at the gene ends were 0 bases for V and 7 bases for J; bases not matched to a gene: 8. CDR1 is SGHKS, CDR2 YYEKEE, per germline (reference sequence).

The chain couples TRBV20-1 to TRBJ1-1; 8 nucleotides align to TRBD1. The CDR3 runs to 13 residues. Germline loops: CDR1 DFQATT, CDR2 SNEGSKA (reference sequence). Losses at the gene ends were 8 bases for V and 2 bases for J; bases not matched to a gene: 7. The CDR3: CSPWTGFNTEAFF. The DNA of the CDR3 is TGCAGTCCGTGGACAGGGTTCAACACTGAAGCTTTCTTT.

The sample holds a few counts of this clonotype. The rearrangement uses TRBV29-1 and TRBJ2-1; 7 bases line up with TRBD2. Germline V gives CDR1 SQVTM, CDR2 ANQGSEA. V dropped 5 bases and J dropped 3; count of bases not matched to a gene: 10. The CDR3 has 15 amino acids. DNA for the CDR3: TGCAGCGTTCCCTTAGGGCTAGCGGACTACAATGAGCAGTTCTTC. Its protein product is CSVPLGLADYNEQFF.

There are a few counts of this clonotype. V usage is TRBV12-3 or TRBV12-4 and J usage is TRBJ1-2, with a possible D match to TRBD1 (5 bases). This CDR3 has 14 residues. V was trimmed by 3 bases and J by 5 bases, leaving 13 bases between them. The DNA of the CDR3 is TGTGCCAGCAGTTTCCCCCGGGACGGATATGGCTACACCTTC. Translated: CASSFPRDGYGYTF.

The chain is built from TRBV7-2 and TRBJ2-1; 9 bases agree with TRBD2. J gave up 9 bases and V 6 bases, and 6 bases lay outside the gene matches. The CDR3 spans 13 residues. Germline CDR1 and CDR2: SGHTA and FQGNSA. The CDR3 sequence is CASRRGGAVEQFF. The CDR3 DNA reads as TGTGCCAGCAGGCGCGGGGGGGCAGTTGAGCAGTTCTTC.

The chain recombines TRBV3-1 with TRBJ2-3, with 10 positions matching TRBD2. The CDR3 runs to 17 residues. CDR1 is LGHDT and CDR2 is YNNKEL in the germline V gene (reference sequence). V lost 4 bases to trimming and J lost 0 bases; unmatched junction nucleotides: 7. Here the CDR3 reads CASSRLPAGGSTDTQYF. In nucleotides, the CDR3 is TGTGCCAGCAGCCGACTGCCAGCGGGGGGGAGCACAGATACGCAGTATTTT.

V and J are TRBV15 and TRBJ2-5; D gene ambiguous. The germline CDR1 and CDR2 sequences are LNHNV and YYDKDF (reference sequence). The CDR3 totals 12 residues. Trimming stripped 2 bases from V and 1 base from J, with 2 bases between. Here the CDR3 reads CATSRSQETQYF. CDR3 sequence (DNA): TGTGCCACCAGCAGATCCCAAGAGACCCAGTACTTC.

This clonotype has more than one count but fewer than ten. CDR3 amino acids: CSAEDRGLTGELFF. CDR3 in DNA: TGCAGTGCGGAGGACAGGGGGCTAACCGGGGAGCTGTTTTTT. The chain has TRBV20-1 and TRBJ2-2; 11 bases are a match to TRBD1. Germline CDR1 reads DFQATT; CDR2 reads SNEGSKA (reference sequence). The J segment lost 5 bases and the V segment lost 6 bases, leaving 5 bases of the junction unmatched. The CDR3 extends over 14 amino acids.

The V call is TRBV7-3, the J call TRBJ2-3; 8 bases map to TRBD2. Germline CDR1 is SGHTA and CDR2 is FQGTGA. The CDR3 spans 16 residues. The junction had 10 bases not matched to a gene; V was cut back by 5 bases and J by 3 bases. CDR3 DNA: TGTGCCAGCAGCCCAGGACTAGCTTATGGGACAGATACGCAGTATTTT. As protein: CASSPGLAYGTDTQYF. Filled out from reference TRBV7-3 and TRBJ2-3, the complete variable domain reads GAGVSQTPSNKVTEKGKYVELRCDPISGHTALYWYRQSLGQGPEFLIYFQGTGAADDSGLPNDRFFAVRPEGSVSTLKIQRTERGDSAVYLCASSPGLAYGTDTQYFGPGTRLTVL.

The rearrangement links TRBV9 to TRBJ2-2; tentative D call: TRBD1 (6 bases). V gave up 3 bases and J gave up 0 bases, with 9 bases separating them. There are 15 residues in the CDR3. From germline, CDR1 is SGDLS and CDR2 YYNGEE. The chain's CDR3 is CASSATGANTGELFF. The CDR3 nucleotides are TGTGCCAGCAGCGCGACAGGCGCGAACACCGGGGAGCTGTTTTTT.

The chain couples TRBV4-1 to TRBJ1-1; TRBD1 matches 8 bases. Per the germline V gene, CDR1 is MGHRA and CDR2 is YSYEKL. V shed 2 bases, J shed 5 bases, and the junction held 13 bases outside the gene matches. CDR3 size: 17 residues. CDR3: CASSQRQGAVLGTEAFF. For the CDR3, the DNA is TGCGCCAGCAGCCAACGGCAGGGGGCCGTTTTAGGGACTGAAGCTTTCTTT.

The chain uses TRBV2 and TRBJ2-7; D gene uncertain. Germline assignment: CDR1 SNHLY and CDR2 FYNNEI. The CDR3 is 13 residues long. V was clipped by 7 bases and J by 6 bases, with 16 bases between them. The CDR3 is CASTQTSWGEQYF. The DNA of the CDR3 is TGTGCCAGCACCCAGACATCCTGGGGCGAGCAGTACTTC.

V is TRBV15 and J is TRBJ1-5; 9 nucleotides agree with TRBD1. The CDR3 has 14 amino acids. Trimming cost V 9 bases and J 5 bases; bases outside gene matches: 8. Per the germline V gene, CDR1 is LNHNV and CDR2 is YYDKDF (reference sequence). The CDR3 DNA is TGTGCCACAGGATTGGACAGGGGCGATCAGCCCCAGCATTTT. Protein: CATGLDRGDQPQHF.

This CDR3 is CSARGTVNYGYTF. For the CDR3, the DNA is TGCAGTGCTAGAGGGACAGTTAACTATGGCTACACCTTC. This chain links TRBV20-1 with TRBJ1-2; tentative D call: TRBD1 (6 bases). The CDR3 spans 13 residues. Trimming stripped 1 base from V and 1 base from J, with 7 bases between. Per the germline V gene, CDR1 is DFQATT and CDR2 is SNEGSKA (reference sequence).

This clonotype was observed once. The genes are TRBV7-6 and TRBJ2-1; TRBD1 matches 7 bases. After removal of 1 base from V and 6 bases from J, the junction contained 9 bases not matched to a gene. Germline loops: CDR1 SGHVS, CDR2 FNYEAQ. The CDR3 runs 16 residues. The CDR3 spells CASSLGGGRKSNEQFF. The CDR3 DNA reads TGTGCCAGCAGCTTAGGAGGGGGCCGAAAGAGCAATGAGCAGTTCTTC.

This clonotype occurred a few times. CDR3 protein: CASIDLMGWNTGELFF. The CDR3 coding sequence is TGTGCCAGCATCGACCTAATGGGGTGGAACACCGGGGAGCTGTTTTTT. The chain has TRBV6-1 and TRBJ2-2, with D uncertain. Trimming took off 7 bases at V and 1 base at J, with 16 bases between the two ends. Germline V CDR1 and CDR2: MNHNS, SASEGT. The CDR3 length is 16 residues.

This clonotype was seen a handful of times. The CDR3 spells CASSSFLVSGGANYGYTF. The CDR3 DNA reads as TGTGCCAGCAGTTCCTTTTTGGTCTCGGGGGGAGCTAACTATGGCTACACCTTC. The rearrangement uses TRBV27 and TRBJ1-2, with a tentative D call TRBD1 (5 bases). Trimming removed 4 bases from V and 0 bases from J, with 21 bases in between. Germline assignment: CDR1 MNHEY and CDR2 SMNVEV (reference sequence). This CDR3 is built from 18 residues.